Listed here are 25 T cell receptor beta chains from one sample, sequenced in a study of blood T cell repertoires in COVID-19. Data came from immunoSEQ multiplex PCR; TCRdb stores just in-frame clones and leaves some out. This sample has about 300,000 clones, with more than 75% found just once. Sequencing used PBMCs or T cells enriched from blood (not recorded which). These receptors all come from a man aged 25 to 45 who had recovered from COVID-19.

V is TRBV27 and J is TRBJ1-2; a weak D match, TRBD1 (6 bases). The CDR3 is 15 residues long. Germline CDR1 and CDR2: MNHEY and SMNVEV (reference sequence). Trimming removed 5 bases from V and 4 bases from J, with 17 bases in between. The CDR3 bases are TGTGCCAGCAGTAAACACAGGGTGGGAGTCTATGGCTACACCTTC. Its protein is CASSKHRVGVYGYTF.

The chain has TRBV7-2 and TRBJ1-5; 7 bases align to TRBD1. J gave up 6 bases and V 4 bases, and 9 bases lay outside the gene matches. In germline, CDR1 is SGHTA, CDR2 FQGNSA. The CDR3 totals 15 residues. This chain's CDR3 is CASSSQTGKGQPQHF. The CDR3 bases are TGTGCCAGCAGCTCACAGACAGGGAAGGGTCAGCCCCAGCATTTT.

CDR3 residues: CASSLWQSGNQPQHF. The DNA for the CDR3 is TGTGCCAGCAGCTTGTGGCAGTCGGGTAATCAGCCCCAGCATTTT. The chain combines TRBV5-8 with TRBJ1-5; D is undetermined. Germline-derived CDR1 and CDR2 are SGHTS and YDEGEE. Trimming cost V 1 base and J 4 bases, with 12 bases left between them. CDR3 length: 15 amino acids.

This chain connects TRBV7-2 to TRBJ2-5; tentatively, D is TRBD1 (6 bases). The CDR3 is made up of 16 amino acids. V shed 1 base and J shed 2 bases, with 14 bases lying between them. Germline CDR1 is SGHTA and CDR2 is FQGNSA. In DNA form, the CDR3 reads TGTGCCAGCAGCTTAGTCCTGACAGGTCCTCAAGAGACCCAGTACTTC. Translation: CASSLVLTGPQETQYF.

The sample holds one count of this clone. The chain couples TRBV7-9 to TRBJ2-5, with D maybe TRBD2 (6 bases). The V gene lost 6 bases and the J gene lost 5 bases, with 16 bases spanning the gap. Germline CDR1 is SEHNR and CDR2 is FQNEAQ (reference sequence). This CDR3 contains 14 residues. The CDR3 nucleotides read TGTGCCAGCAGTGCGGGGAACCACGGGGAGACCCAGTACTTC. The encoded protein is CASSAGNHGETQYF.

V gene TRBV15 combines with J gene TRBJ2-1, with D maybe TRBD2 (6 bases). This CDR3 spans 17 amino acids. Germline values: CDR1 LNHNV, CDR2 YYDKDF (reference sequence). V lost 0 bases and J lost 0, with 12 bases in between. The CDR3, as DNA: TGTGCCACCAGCAGAGAAGGCGTCGGGAGCTCCTACAATGAGCAGTTCTTC. This sequence encodes CATSREGVGSSYNEQFF.

The chain links TRBV7-2 to TRBJ1-1; D not certain. V was trimmed by 5 bases and J by 0 bases, leaving 13 bases between them. CDR1 is SGHTA and CDR2 is FQGNSA in the germline V gene. CDR3 size: 15 residues. CDR3 loop: CASSTRYTVNTEAFF. CDR3 DNA: TGTGCCAGCAGCACTCGTTATACAGTGAACACTGAAGCTTTCTTT.

CDR3 amino acids: CATLSGQGNFQPQHF. The CDR3 nucleotides read TGTGCCACCCTTTCGGGACAGGGAAATTTTCAGCCCCAGCATTTT. The genes are TRBV19 and TRBJ1-5; 9 bases fit TRBD1. The CDR3 spans 15 residues. The V segment lost 10 bases and the J segment 6 bases; nucleotides outside the gene matches: 13. CDR1 is LNHDA and CDR2 is SQIVND in the germline V gene (reference sequence). The variable domain in full, completed from reference TRBV19 and TRBJ1-5, reads DGGITQSPKYLFRKEGQNVTLSCEQNLNHDAMYWYRQDPGQGLRLIYYSQIVNDFQKGDIAEGYSVSREKKESFPLTVTSAQKNPTAFYLCATLSGQGNFQPQHFGDGTRLSIL.

Remarks on this clone: Other DNA sequences of this sample code for an identical CDR3. This chain links TRBV18 with TRBJ2-7, with 9 bases aligning to TRBD1. The V segment lost 0 bases and the J segment 3 bases; nucleotides outside the gene matches: 0. Germline V gene data show CDR1 as KGHSH and CDR2 as LQKENI. The CDR3 totals 14 residues. The DNA for the CDR3 is TGTGCCAGCTCACCACCGGGACAGGGCTACGAGCAGTACTTC. This encodes CASSPPGQGYEQYF.

The chain is built from TRBV3-1 (or the pseudogene TRBV3-2) and TRBJ1-2; 7 bases are shared with TRBD1. V lost 2 bases and J lost 6; bases outside the gene matches: 9. The CDR3 has 15 amino acids. Germline V gene sequence: CDR1 LGHDT, CDR2 YNNKEL (reference sequence). CDR3 DNA sequence: TGTGCCAGCAGCCAACTTAGCAGGGGGAGAAATGGCTACACCTTC. Amino acid sequence: CASSQLSRGRNGYTF.

This rearrangement joins TRBV9 to TRBJ2-1; TRBD2 agrees at 7 bases. Looked up from germline, CDR1 is SGDLS and CDR2 is YYNGEE. The CDR3 has 15 amino acids. The J segment lost 2 bases and the V segment lost 0 bases, leaving 2 bases of the junction unmatched. The CDR3 spells CASSVASGPYNEQFF. The CDR3 DNA follows: TGTGCCAGCAGCGTAGCTAGCGGTCCCTACAATGAGCAGTTCTTC.

This clone was detected only once. The chain couples TRBV25-1 to TRBJ1-5; 8 nucleotides align to TRBD1. Germline trimming cut 3 bases from V and 6 bases from J; bases unmatched to any gene: 4. Per the germline V gene, CDR1 is MGHDK and CDR2 is SYGVNS. The CDR3 has 14 residues. The CDR3 sequence: CASSETGVGQPQHF. CDR3 in DNA: TGTGCCAGCAGTGAGACAGGGGTGGGTCAGCCCCAGCATTTT.

The rearrangement joins TRBV5-1 to TRBJ1-2; TRBD1 might be the D (5 bases). CDR1 and CDR2 (germline): SGHRS, YFSETQ. The CDR3 sequence is 14 residues long. V was shortened by 3 bases and J by 2 bases, with 11 bases between the two germline ends. The CDR3 DNA sequence: TGCGCCAGCAGCTCGGGGGATGGGAACTATGGCTACACCTTC. Translated, it gives CASSSGDGNYGYTF.

The V gene is TRBV30, the J gene TRBJ1-6; possible D gene TRBD1, 6 bases. The germline CDR1 and CDR2 sequences are GTSNPN and SVGIG (reference sequence). The V and J ends lost 3 bases and 14 bases respectively, with 17 bases between them. CDR3 length: 13 amino acids. The CDR3 nucleotides read TGTGCCTGGAGCGGCAGGGGTCTTCAGACCCTCCACTTT. This sequence encodes CAWSGRGLQTLHF.

The genes are TRBV29-1 and TRBJ1-2, with 8 bases that match TRBD1. V dropped 4 bases and J dropped 2; count of bases not matched to a gene: 6. The V gene's germline CDR1 is SQVTM and CDR2 ANQGSEA. The CDR3 runs to 14 residues. The CDR3, as DNA: TGCAGCGTTGCGCAGGGGGCATCGAACTATGGCTACACCTTC. The encoded protein is CSVAQGASNYGYTF.

CDR3 nucleotide sequence: TGTGCCAGCAGCTTAAATCCTTCAGGGACAGGGAGTAGCGGCTACACCTTC. The encoded protein is CASSLNPSGTGSSGYTF. The chain combines TRBV7-2 with TRBJ1-2; 9 bases are shared with TRBD1. Trimming at V came to 2 bases and at J to 8 bases, leaving 15 bases not matched to a gene. CDR3 size: 17 residues. The V gene's germline CDR1 is SGHTA and CDR2 FQGNSA.

This clone was observed a handful of times. The chain is built from TRBV10-3 and TRBJ2-7; TRBD2 aligns across 11 bases. The CDR3 length is 13 residues. The trim removed 10 bases at V and 7 bases at J, leaving 9 bases unmatched. The V gene's germline CDR1 is ENHRY and CDR2 SYGVKD. The CDR3 spells CATGTSGAGEQYF. CDR3 DNA sequence: TGTGCCACCGGGACTAGCGGCGCGGGGGAGCAGTACTTC.

V gene TRBV28 combines with J gene TRBJ1-4; 12 nucleotides agree with TRBD1. Germline trimming cut 6 bases from V and 10 bases from J; bases unmatched to any gene: 9. This CDR3 has 15 residues. Per the germline V gene, CDR1 is MDHEN and CDR2 is SYDVKM. CDR3 coding DNA: TGTGCCAGCAGCTCTTCCGGGACAGGGGGCGGAAAACTGTTTTTT. As protein: CASSSSGTGGGKLFF.

The chain recombines TRBV27 with TRBJ2-1; no firm D call. Germline V gene data show CDR1 as MNHEY and CDR2 as SMNVEV (reference sequence). This CDR3 contains 18 residues. V was clipped by 6 bases and J by 7 bases, with 28 bases between them. The CDR3 reads CASSLSWYTTSPGNEQFF. The CDR3 DNA follows: TGTGCCAGCAGCCTATCGTGGTACACGACCTCGCCCGGGAATGAGCAGTTCTTC.

The rearrangement joins TRBV6-4 to TRBJ2-3, with 7 bases fitting TRBD2. Germline V lookup: CDR1 MRHNA, CDR2 SNTAGT. V was pared by 3 bases and J by 2 bases, with 8 bases of the junction left unmatched. This CDR3 is built from 16 residues. CDR3 amino acids: CASSDGVAGYTDTQYF. In DNA form, the CDR3 reads TGTGCCAGCAGTGATGGGGTAGCGGGCTACACAGATACGCAGTATTTT.

The chain recombines TRBV3-1 (or the pseudogene TRBV3-2) with TRBJ1-6; D is perhaps TRBD1 (5 bases). Per germline, CDR1 LGHDT and CDR2 YNNKEL (reference sequence). V lost 4 bases, J lost 2 bases, and 6 bases lay in between. This CDR3 is built from 14 residues. CDR3 coding DNA: TGTGCCAGCAGCCCGACAGCCTATAATTCACCCCTCCACTTT. Translation gives CASSPTAYNSPLHF.

The CDR3 DNA sequence: TGTGCCAGCAGTGGGACAGGGGGCCCGTATAGCAATCAGCCCCAGCATTTT. This translates into CASSGTGGPYSNQPQHF. The chain couples TRBV28 to TRBJ1-5; the match to TRBD1 covers 12 bases. V was pared by 5 bases and J by 0 bases, with 5 bases of the junction left unmatched. The CDR3 runs to 17 residues. Germline CDR1 MDHEN, CDR2 SYDVKM. The whole variable domain, remainder taken from reference TRBV28 and TRBJ1-5, is DVKVTQSSRYLVKRTGEKVFLECVQDMDHENMFWYRQDPGLGLRLIYFSYDVKMKEKGDIPEGYSVSREKKERFSLILESASTNQTSMYLCASSGTGGPYSNQPQHFGDGTRLSIL.

This rearrangement joins TRBV6-5 to TRBJ2-1, with TRBD2 identical over 7 bases. The CDR3 extends over 14 amino acids. With V trimmed by 6 bases and J by 7 bases, 9 bases remained unmatched. Germline loops: CDR1 MNHEY, CDR2 SVGAGI. This CDR3 reads CASRLRGAGNEQFF. The CDR3 DNA is TGTGCCAGCAGACTTAGGGGAGCGGGGAATGAGCAGTTCTTC.

CDR3 nucleotides: TGTGCCAGCAGTTTTAGCGTCGACGAGCAGTACTTC. Protein: CASSFSVDEQYF. V gene TRBV6-5 combines with J gene TRBJ2-7; D may be TRBD2 (5 bases). The CDR3 spans 12 residues. Trimming shortened V by 4 bases and J by 5 bases, and 9 bases separated the two germline ends. The germline V gene has CDR1 MNHEY and CDR2 SVGAGI.

The rearrangement links TRBV18 to TRBJ2-3; TRBD1 might be the D (5 bases). This CDR3 is built from 14 residues. Germline CDR1 is KGHSH and CDR2 is LQKENI. Trimming took 6 bases from V and 1 from J, leaving 11 bases between them. The CDR3 here is CASSRQTRTDTQYF. Here the CDR3 DNA reads TGTGCCAGCTCCCGACAGACACGCACAGATACGCAGTATTTT.